Shown below are 18 T cell receptor beta chains from a single sample sequenced in a study of CD8 T cells in Susac syndrome. After extraction with the RNeasy kit, roughly 0.5 to 1 ug of the RNA was reverse transcribed using random hexamers. TCRdb reanalysed the immunoSEQ multiplex PCR reads using MiXCR and keeps one entry per CDR3 protein. Here the sample spans about 73,000 distinct CDR3 sequences, approximately 94% being singletons. Sequencing was carried out using CD8+ T cells from PBMCs. The receptors stem from a human donor with multiple sclerosis.

The chain uses TRBV27 and TRBJ1-5; TRBD1 agrees at 9 bases. Germline loops: CDR1 MNHEY, CDR2 SMNVEV (reference sequence). The CDR3 loop spans 12 amino acids. J gave up 9 bases and V 6 bases, and 3 bases lay outside the gene matches. The CDR3 region has the DNA TGTGCCAGCAGACAGGGGGCTGGGCCCCAGCATTTT. Its translation: CASRQGAGPQHF.

CDR3 in amino acids: CASSLSRGVGYGYTF. DNA of the CDR3: TGTGCCAGCAGCCTTAGTCGGGGGGTTGGCTATGGCTACACCTTC. This chain links TRBV7-8 with TRBJ1-2; a possible D gene is TRBD1 (5 bases). The length of the CDR3 is 15 residues. V was shortened by 5 bases and J by 4 bases, with 17 bases between the two germline ends. Germline CDR1 reads SGHVS; CDR2 reads FQNEAQ.

This chain joins TRBV19 and TRBJ1-5; D is ambiguous. This CDR3 is built from 12 residues. Trimming left V 7 bases short and J 11 bases short, with 15 bases between. Germline CDR1 and CDR2: LNHDA and SQIVND (reference sequence). CDR3 region: CASNSWGGSQHF. The CDR3, as DNA: TGTGCCAGTAACTCATGGGGAGGCTCCCAGCATTTT.

As concerns this clonotype: The junction differs from germline at one of its ends, possibly a read error. V is TRBV29-1 and J is TRBJ1-2; unclear D gene. Germline loops: CDR1 SQVTM, CDR2 ANQGSEA. CDR3 length equals 11 residues. The CDR3 reads CSVESRNGYAF. The CDR3, as DNA: TGCAGCGTTGAAAGCAGGAATGGCTACGCCTTC.

The chain is built from TRBV12-3 or TRBV12-4 and TRBJ1-1; a possible D gene is TRBD1 (6 bases). The V end was cut by 3 bases, the J end by 3 bases, with 11 bases between. The CDR3 consists of 14 residues. CDR3 DNA sequence: TGTGCCAGCAGTTTGCGGGGGGCGTACACTGAAGCTTTCTTT. Its translation: CASSLRGAYTEAFF.

The rearrangement links TRBV27 to TRBJ2-1; D unresolved. From germline, CDR1 is MNHEY and CDR2 SMNVEV (reference sequence). The V and J ends lost 6 bases and 8 bases respectively, with 20 bases between them. The CDR3 runs 15 residues. Written as DNA, the CDR3 is TGTGCCAGCAGCGATCTGGCCGGCCTTATCTATGAGCAGTTCTTC. This encodes CASSDLAGLIYEQFF.

The chain links TRBV9 to TRBJ1-2; D not certain. V was clipped by 3 bases and J by 8 bases, with 8 bases between them. The CDR3 runs to 11 residues. Germline CDR1 is SGDLS and CDR2 is YYNGEE. CDR3 in DNA: TGTGCCAGCAGCGGCTACCGGGGCTACACCTTC. Translated, it gives CASSGYRGYTF.

V is TRBV3-1 and J is TRBJ2-7; no clear D. V lost 3 bases and J 1 base, leaving 13 bases between the germline ends. The CDR3 consists of 15 residues. The germline V gene has CDR1 LGHDT and CDR2 YNNKEL (reference sequence). CDR3 coding DNA: TGTGCCAGCAGCCAGCAGACCTCACTTTCCTACGAGCAGTACTTC. Amino acids: CASSQQTSLSYEQYF.

This sequence joins TRBV4-1 and TRBJ2-2; 8 positions agree with TRBD2. V was pared by 2 bases and J by 7 bases, with 12 bases of the junction left unmatched. Germline CDR1 reads MGHRA; CDR2 reads YSYEKL. The CDR3 is 17 amino acids. The CDR3 DNA follows: TGCGCCAGCAGCCAACCCCCTCCGGGGGGGCCGGACGGGGAGCTGTTTTTT. Its translation is CASSQPPPGGPDGELFF.

The chain joins TRBV29-1 to TRBJ2-2, with 9 nucleotides matching TRBD1. The CDR3 has 15 amino acids. CDR1 SQVTM and CDR2 ANQGSEA come from the germline V gene. V lost 7 bases to trimming and J lost 0 bases; unmatched junction nucleotides: 6. Written as DNA, the CDR3 is TGCAGCGCTCGGGACAGGGAAACGAACACCGGGGAGCTGTTTTTT. Protein product: CSARDRETNTGELFF.

This clonotype has only one observation. The chain uses TRBV4-1 and TRBJ2-3; TRBD2 might be the D (5 bases). Looked up from germline, CDR1 is MGHRA and CDR2 is YSYEKL. The CDR3 has 16 amino acids. The V end was cut by 0 bases, the J end by 5 bases, with 15 bases between. CDR3 nucleotide sequence: TGCGCCAGCAGCCAAGAAACGGGATCCTTCCTAGATACGCAGTATTTT. Residues: CASSQETGSFLDTQYF.

This sequence joins TRBV7-9 and TRBJ2-1, with D possibly matching TRBD2 (5 bases). V was pared by 1 base and J by 6 bases, with 22 bases between. The V gene's germline CDR1 is SEHNR and CDR2 FQNEAQ (reference sequence). CDR3 size: 18 residues. The CDR3 DNA is TGTGCCAGCAGCTTAGGTTTGTGGGAGTCTCGACTCTTCAATGAGCAGTTCTTC. It is translated as CASSLGLWESRLFNEQFF.

The chain links TRBV4-2 to TRBJ1-2; D remains unclear. CDR3 size: 12 residues. Germline V gives CDR1 LGHNA, CDR2 YNFKEQ. V lost 1 base, J lost 7 bases, and 7 bases lay in between. This CDR3 is CASSQGAAGYTF. As DNA, the CDR3 is TGTGCCAGCAGCCAAGGAGCAGCTGGCTACACCTTC.

V and J are TRBV6-5 and TRBJ2-1; 9 nucleotides match TRBD1. Germline V CDR1 and CDR2: MNHEY, SVGAGI. This CDR3 contains 17 residues. J gave up 0 bases and V 0 bases, and 3 bases lay outside the gene matches. The CDR3 DNA is TGTGCCAGCAGTTACTCCCGGGACAGGGACTCCTACAATGAGCAGTTCTTC. This sequence encodes CASSYSRDRDSYNEQFF.

CDR3 DNA sequence: TGCGCCAGCAGCCCCCGATTGACGGATAACACCTACGAGCAGTACTTC. It translates to CASSPRLTDNTYEQYF. The rearrangement links TRBV4-1 to TRBJ2-7; D is uncertain. The CDR3 has 16 amino acids. Germline V gene sequence: CDR1 MGHRA, CDR2 YSYEKL. Deletions cut 4 bases from V and 2 bases from J, with 18 bases between.

The rearrangement joins TRBV4-3 to TRBJ2-7; D unclear. In germline, CDR1 is LGHNA, CDR2 YSLEER. There are 14 residues in the CDR3. Deletions cut 0 bases from V and 1 base from J, with 7 bases between. The CDR3 region is CASSQDVGSYEQYF. DNA for the CDR3: TGCGCCAGCAGCCAAGATGTCGGATCCTACGAGCAGTACTTC.

V and J are TRBV4-3 and TRBJ2-2; TRBD2 matches at 11 bases. The germline CDR1 and CDR2 sequences are LGHNA and YSLEER. CDR3 length: 15 amino acids. V lost 4 bases, J lost 5 bases, and 3 bases stayed unmatched. CDR3 sequence (DNA): TGCGCCAGCAGCCCCTCTAGCGGGGGGACCGGGGAGCTGTTTTTT. Its translation: CASSPSSGGTGELFF.

The chain joins TRBV30 to TRBJ1-1; tentative D call: TRBD1 (6 bases). Germline CDR1 GTSNPN, CDR2 SVGIG (reference sequence). Trimming cost V 0 bases and J 3 bases, with 14 bases left between them. This CDR3 is 15 amino acids long. Here the CDR3 DNA reads TGTGCCTGGAGTGTACGAACAGGGTTGGACACTGAAGCTTTCTTT. This encodes CAWSVRTGLDTEAFF.